The 12 T cell receptor beta chains in this list originate from one sample, sequenced in a study of T cells after yellow fever vaccination. One entry per CDR3 protein, called by TCRdb with MiXCR from the 5' RACE reads. The profile shows around 310,000 distinct CDR3 sequences, about 4.5% of them singletons. This sample comprised PBMCs, obtained 15 days after the yellow fever booster vaccination. These receptors originate from a man younger than 35 who received the YFV17D yellow fever vaccine.

The rearrangement uses TRBV12-3 or TRBV12-4 and TRBJ1-6, with unresolved D. Between the trimmed V and J ends, which lost 6 bases and 2 bases, there was a span of 11 bases. This CDR3 contains 15 residues. In DNA, the CDR3 is TGTGCCAGCAGCCGTGATTGGCCCTATAATTCACCCCTCCACTTT. It codes for CASSRDWPYNSPLHF.

V usage is TRBV2 and J usage is TRBJ1-5; perhaps TRBD1 as D (6 bases). Germline V lookup: CDR1 SNHLY, CDR2 FYNNEI. The CDR3 contains 16 residues. The ends were cut back, 5 bases at V and 2 bases at J, with 16 bases in the middle. The DNA of the CDR3 is TGTGCCAGCAGTATAAGGGGGGCGCATGGCAATCAGCCCCAGCATTTT. Translated: CASSIRGAHGNQPQHF.

This clonotype was found many times. The V and J genes are TRBV29-1 and TRBJ2-1, with 9 bases fitting TRBD2. Trimming cost V 5 bases and J 8 bases; bases outside gene matches: 13. This CDR3 is built from 15 residues. Germline CDR1 is SQVTM and CDR2 is ANQGSEA. The CDR3 spells CSVNAVAGLADEQFF. The CDR3 nucleotides are TGCAGCGTTAATGCCGTAGCGGGACTAGCCGATGAGCAGTTCTTC.

A few counts support this clonotype. The chain is built from TRBV5-1 and TRBJ2-2; D is possibly TRBD2 (5 bases). The CDR3 spans 13 residues. V dropped 3 bases and J dropped 5 bases, with 8 bases sitting between them. Germline values: CDR1 SGHRS, CDR2 YFSETQ. The DNA for the CDR3 is TGCGCCAGCAGCTCGGACTTTACCGGGGAGCTGTTTTTT. Translated: CASSSDFTGELFF.

The gene calls are TRBV7-2 and TRBJ1-4, with TRBD1 identical over 8 bases. Germline values: CDR1 SGHTA, CDR2 FQGNSA. The CDR3 sequence is 15 residues long. Trimming at V came to 3 bases and at J to 3 bases, leaving 3 bases not matched to a gene. The CDR3 region is CASSFPGGSNEKLFF. The CDR3, as DNA: TGTGCCAGCAGCTTCCCAGGGGGCTCTAATGAAAAACTGTTTTTT.

In this sample, this clonotype turned up many times. The gene calls are TRBV20-1 and TRBJ1-4; no clear D gene. Germline V CDR1 and CDR2: DFQATT, SNEGSKA (reference sequence). This CDR3 contains 13 residues. Trimming left V 5 bases short and J 6 bases short, with 13 bases between. The DNA for the CDR3 is TGCAGTGCTCTCGTAGGAGGCTATGAAAAACTGTTTTTT. Translation gives CSALVGGYEKLFF.

Many counts were recorded for this clonotype. This rearrangement joins TRBV29-1 to TRBJ1-1; tentative D call: TRBD1 (6 bases). Trimming left V 0 bases short and J 3 bases short, with 11 bases between. The CDR3 runs 14 residues. Germline CDR1 is SQVTM and CDR2 is ANQGSEA. The CDR3 loop is CSVEDQQGYTEAFF. CDR3 DNA: TGCAGCGTTGAAGATCAACAGGGATACACTGAAGCTTTCTTT.

This clonotype was detected ten times or more. This chain uses TRBV4-3 with TRBJ1-1; 10 bases agree with TRBD1. The CDR3 spans 16 residues. The J segment lost 1 base and the V segment lost 3 bases, leaving 5 bases of the junction unmatched. Germline V gene sequence: CDR1 LGHNA, CDR2 YSLEER. The DNA for the CDR3 is TGCGCCAGCAGCCATAGACAGGGGGCCCCGAACACTGAAGCTTTCTTT. Protein product: CASSHRQGAPNTEAFF.

V is TRBV3-1 and J is TRBJ2-4; 11 bases line up with TRBD2. In germline, CDR1 is LGHDT, CDR2 YNNKEL (reference sequence). The CDR3 consists of 14 residues. V shed 5 bases, J shed 10 bases, and the junction held 7 bases outside the gene matches. CDR3 sequence (DNA): TGTGCCAGCAGCTACAGGGGACTAGCGGATATTCAGTACTTC. It codes for CASSYRGLADIQYF.

This clonotype turned up a few times. The chain is built from TRBV5-1 and TRBJ1-4, with 7 bases matching TRBD1. V lost 5 bases to trimming and J lost 5 bases; unmatched junction nucleotides: 6. Per the germline V gene, CDR1 is SGHRS and CDR2 is YFSETQ. This CDR3 comprises 14 residues. The CDR3 is CASRPGQLNEKLFF. CDR3 nucleotides: TGCGCCAGCAGACCGGGACAGTTAAATGAAAAACTGTTTTTT.

The chain has TRBV10-3 and TRBJ2-2; D not resolved. Trimming stripped 0 bases from V and 0 bases from J, with 14 bases between. The germline gives CDR1 ENHRY, CDR2 SYGVKD. The CDR3 loop spans 18 amino acids. The CDR3 nucleotides read TGTGCCATCAGTGAGTCCGGACCCAAAGCAGCGAACACCGGGGAGCTGTTTTTT. The encoded protein is CAISESGPKAANTGELFF.

The table lists this clonotype with a few counts. V gene TRBV11-2 combines with J gene TRBJ2-1; D gene unclear. The CDR3 is made up of 12 amino acids. Trimming pared 4 bases from V and 6 bases from J, leaving 7 bases between. Germline loops: CDR1 SGHAT, CDR2 FQNNGV. The CDR3 reads CASSSWGNEQFF. The CDR3 nucleotides are TGTGCCAGCAGCTCGTGGGGCAATGAGCAGTTCTTC.